This record concerns one T cell receptor beta chain sequence. In each PCR, synthetic TCR analog templates were spiked in. Repertoires were generated with immunoSEQ multiplex PCR, while TCRdb's copy carries only in-frame clones and drops some. Counted here are just over 50,000 clones, approximately 84% occurring once; the ten biggest clones make up more than 15%. CDR1 is SGHTA and CDR2 is FQGNSA in the germline V gene. V lost 5 bases and J lost 2; bases outside the gene matches: 8. This CDR3 has 16 amino acids. The data originate from a study of PD-L1 blockade in urothelial cancer. Study-wide background: Intravenous atezolizumab, 1,200 mg every 3 weeks, was begun by patients around 2014. Males with urothelial cancer arising in the bladder constituted about nine tenths of the roughly 30 patients.

The receptor was derived from a man in his 60s with urothelial cancer. This rearrangement joins TRBV7-2 to TRBJ1-4, with TRBD1 identical over 7 bases. The sample here was PBMCs, taken around atezolizumab (anti-PD-L1) treatment. CDR3 loop: CASSRDSKVTNEKLFF. The CDR3 bases are TGTGCCAGCAGCCGGGACAGCAAGGTCACTAATGAAAAACTGTTTTTT.